The rows below give T cell receptor beta chains drawn from one sample of a study of blood T cell repertoires in COVID-19. Some clones are missing from TCRdb's copy, which holds only in-frame ones; the method was immunoSEQ multiplex PCR. The data hold a few hundred thousand clones, with around 90% observed a single time. Specimen: peripheral blood. The receptor set was obtained from a man in his late teens or twenties who had recovered from COVID-19. The CDR3 runs from the conserved cysteine through the conserved F or W. D genes are given only for firm matches.

d_call: NA; j_call: TRBJ1-1; v_call: TRBV27; cdr3_nt: TGTGCCAGCAGCCTTGGCGGGAACACTGAAGCTTTCTTT; cdr3_aa: CASSLGGNTEAFF
d_call: NA; j_call: TRBJ1-2; v_call: TRBV6-6; cdr3_nt: TGTGCCAGCACCTCGATACAACTATTTGGCTACACCTTC; cdr3_aa: CASTSIQLFGYTF
d_call: NA; j_call: TRBJ1-2; v_call: TRBV9; cdr3_nt: TGTGCCAGCAGCGTCGAACAGGGTAACTATGGCTACACCTTC; cdr3_aa: CASSVEQGNYGYTF
d_call: TRBD1; j_call: TRBJ2-1; v_call: TRBV5-1; cdr3_nt: TGCGCCAGCAGCTTGGGAGGGGGCTTGTATGAGCAGTTCTTC; cdr3_aa: CASSLGGGLYEQFF
d_call: NA; j_call: TRBJ1-5; v_call: TRBV6-1; cdr3_nt: TGTGCCAGCAGTGAAAGTGGGGAGAGACCCCAGCATTTT; cdr3_aa: CASSESGERPQHF
d_call: NA; j_call: TRBJ2-7; v_call: TRBV28; cdr3_nt: TGTGCCAGCAGTTTAGGGAGTTCCCCACTCCCCTACGAGCAGTACTTC; cdr3_aa: CASSLGSSPLPYEQYF
d_call: NA; j_call: TRBJ1-1; v_call: TRBV5-4; cdr3_nt: TGTGCCAGCGACAGCTCGGGCGCGAACACTGAAGCTTTCTTT; cdr3_aa: CASDSSGANTEAFF
d_call: NA; j_call: TRBJ2-5; v_call: TRBV19; cdr3_nt: TGTGCCAGTAGTATTGGAGGGGCCCCACTCCAAGAGACCCAGTACTTC; cdr3_aa: CASSIGGAPLQETQYF
d_call: NA; j_call: TRBJ2-3; v_call: TRBV7-8; cdr3_nt: TGTGCCAGCATTCTAGGGGGAGGGAGCCTGACGCAGTATTTT; cdr3_aa: CASILGGGSLTQYF
d_call: NA; j_call: TRBJ2-2; v_call: TRBV7-3; cdr3_nt: TGTGCCAGCAGCGAAACAGGGTCCGGGGAGCTGTTTTTT; cdr3_aa: CASSETGSGELFF
d_call: TRBD1; j_call: TRBJ2-7; v_call: TRBV5-5; cdr3_nt: TGTGCCAGCAGCTTGGAGGCAGGGGGCTACTACGAGCAGTACTTC; cdr3_aa: CASSLEAGGYYEQYF
d_call: TRBD2; j_call: TRBJ2-7; v_call: TRBV11-2; cdr3_nt: TGTGCCAGCAGCTTAAGGCGGGAGTCGTCCTACGAGCAGTACTTC; cdr3_aa: CASSLRRESSYEQYF
d_call: TRBD1; j_call: TRBJ2-7; v_call: TRBV6-5; cdr3_nt: TGTGCCAGCAGTCAGGGACAGTACTACGAGCAGTACTTC; cdr3_aa: CASSQGQYYEQYF
d_call: TRBD1; j_call: TRBJ1-2; v_call: TRBV27; cdr3_nt: TGTGCCAGCAGTTCAGATCTCCGGACAGGGCTATTATATGGCTACACCTTC; cdr3_aa: CASSSDLRTGLLYGYTF
d_call: NA; j_call: TRBJ2-1; v_call: TRBV6-5; cdr3_nt: TGTGCCAGCAGTTACTCGGGAAGACAGATCTACAATGAGCAGTTCTTC; cdr3_aa: CASSYSGRQIYNEQFF
d_call: TRBD1; j_call: TRBJ1-2; v_call: TRBV10-3; cdr3_nt: TGTGCCATCAGTGAACTGGGGGGACAGCGTCGCTATGGCTACACCTTC; cdr3_aa: CAISELGGQRRYGYTF
d_call: NA; j_call: TRBJ1-1; v_call: TRBV6-5; cdr3_nt: TGTGCCAGCAGTTACGACCCTAGAGGGCAAGAAGCTTTCTTT; cdr3_aa: CASSYDPRGQEAFF
d_call: TRBD1; j_call: TRBJ1-4; v_call: TRBV2; cdr3_nt: TGTGCCAGCGAGGGAACAGGGGGGGGTGAAAAACTGTTTTTT; cdr3_aa: CASEGTGGGEKLFF